This passage covers 17 T cell receptor beta chains from one sample sequenced in a study of cytomegalovirus exposure and HLA in healthy donors. Primers: 60 Vbeta forward and 13 Jbeta reverse. Sequencing used immunoSEQ multiplex PCR; TCRdb keeps in-frame clones, though not all of them. There are 110,000 to 150,000 clones in the sample; more than 9.5% occur only once, and 1.5% to 2% lies in the top ten. Sample: PBMCs. The receptors shown here come from a man in his fifties or sixties in good health and CMV-seronegative.

The chain carries TRBV7-6 and TRBJ1-1; TRBD1 matches 10 bases. The CDR3 extends over 16 amino acids. Germline lookup yields CDR1 SGHVS and CDR2 FNYEAQ. With 3 bases clipped from V and 3 bases from J, the junction kept 7 bases outside the gene matches. CDR3 in DNA: TGTGCCAGCAGCTTTCGACAGGGGGCGCCGGACACTGAAGCTTTCTTT. Protein sequence: CASSFRQGAPDTEAFF.

This sequence joins TRBV2 and TRBJ2-1, with a tentative D call TRBD2 (5 bases). Germline V gene data show CDR1 as SNHLY and CDR2 as FYNNEI. CDR3 length equals 16 residues. Between the trimmed V and J ends, which lost 6 bases and 4 bases, there was a span of 19 bases. This chain's CDR3 is CASSARAQVGYNEQFF. CDR3 nucleotides: TGTGCCAGCAGCGCGAGGGCCCAGGTGGGGTACAATGAGCAGTTCTTC.

The rearrangement uses TRBV2 and TRBJ1-5, with D unresolved. The germline V gene has CDR1 SNHLY and CDR2 FYNNEI. V was pared by 0 bases and J by 2 bases, with 11 bases between. CDR3 length: 16 amino acids. The CDR3 is CASSEAGGLGNQPQHF. The CDR3 DNA sequence: TGTGCCAGCAGTGAAGCAGGCGGGCTCGGCAATCAGCCCCAGCATTTT. Full variable domain (missing parts from reference TRBV2 and TRBJ1-5): EPEVTQTPSHQVTQMGQEVILRCVPISNHLYFYWYRQILGQKVEFLVSFYNNEISEKSEIFDDQFSVERPDGSNFTLKIRSTKLEDSAMYFCASSEAGGLGNQPQHFGDGTRLSIL.

The table lists this clone with a few counts. The chain couples TRBV4-1 to TRBJ2-3, with D possibly matching TRBD1 (5 bases). This CDR3 contains 17 residues. V gave up 6 bases and J gave up 1 base, with 20 bases separating them. The germline V gene encodes CDR1 MGHRA and CDR2 YSYEKL. Written as DNA, the CDR3 is TGCGCCAGCAGGGCGGTCAGGGCCTCTAAGGGCACAGATACGCAGTATTTT. It encodes CASRAVRASKGTDTQYF.

The V gene is TRBV6-1, the J gene TRBJ1-6, with 9 bases that match TRBD1. In germline, CDR1 is MNHNS, CDR2 SASEGT. The junction had 3 bases not matched to a gene; V was cut back by 2 bases and J by 7 bases. This CDR3 is 15 amino acids long. The CDR3 DNA sequence: TGTGCCAGCAGTGAACGAGGACAGGGGAATTCACCCCTCCACTTT. Translated: CASSERGQGNSPLHF.

The CDR3, as DNA: TGTGCCAGCAGCGGGGGGAGGTCTGAAGCTTTCTTT. This encodes CASSGGRSEAFF. This chain connects TRBV4-2 to TRBJ1-1, with D maybe TRBD1 (5 bases). This CDR3 region has 12 residues. Trimming stripped 5 bases from V and 6 bases from J, with 10 bases between. Looked up from germline, CDR1 is LGHNA and CDR2 is YNFKEQ.

This chain uses TRBV7-8 with TRBJ2-4; 9 bases align to TRBD2. The junction had 10 bases not matched to a gene; V was cut back by 5 bases and J by 2 bases. CDR1 SGHVS and CDR2 FQNEAQ come from the germline V gene. The CDR3 has 17 residues. CDR3 loop: CASSGQSGGSTKNIQYF. The CDR3 DNA sequence: TGTGCCAGCAGCGGACAAAGCGGGGGGTCCACCAAAAACATTCAGTACTTC.

V and J are TRBV29-1 and TRBJ2-7, with D possibly TRBD1 on 6 matching bases. The CDR3 spans 17 residues. Germline V gene sequence: CDR1 SQVTM, CDR2 ANQGSEA. V was clipped by 6 bases and J by 3 bases, with 27 bases between them. As DNA, the CDR3 is TGCAGCGTCGAGAGCAGGGGACGTGGTTCTATTATCTACGAGCAGTACTTC. As protein: CSVESRGRGSIIYEQYF.

V and J are TRBV18 and TRBJ2-5, with a possible D match to TRBD2 (5 bases). The CDR3 consists of 13 residues. Per the germline V gene, CDR1 is KGHSH and CDR2 is LQKENI. V was trimmed by 2 bases and J by 3 bases, leaving 7 bases between them. The CDR3 region has the DNA TGTGCCAGCTCACCAACACTAGAAGAGACCCAGTACTTC. Its protein product is CASSPTLEETQYF.

V usage is TRBV5-1 and J usage is TRBJ1-1; 11 nucleotides align to TRBD1. From germline, CDR1 is SGHRS and CDR2 YFSETQ. The CDR3 loop spans 15 amino acids. The junction had 6 bases not matched to a gene; V was cut back by 4 bases and J by 4 bases. The CDR3 coding sequence is TGCGCCAGCAGCACCGGACAGGGGGCGGTCACTGAAGCTTTCTTT. This codes for CASSTGQGAVTEAFF.

Comments on this clone: One end of the junction does not line up with germline, which may come from a read error. This chain connects TRBV29-1 to TRBJ2-3, with D perhaps TRBD1 (6 bases). CDR3 length equals 13 residues. Germline CDR1 and CDR2: SQVTM and ANQGSEA. As DNA, the CDR3 is TGCAGCGTTGGGGGGCTACACCTGAATGTCATGGATTTT. Translating gives CSVGGLHLNVMDF.

The table lists this clone with a few counts. The gene calls are TRBV11-3 and TRBJ1-1, with D unclear. V lost 6 bases to trimming and J lost 2 bases, with 10 bases between them. CDR1 is SGHNT and CDR2 is YENEEA in the germline V gene. There are 13 residues in the CDR3. The CDR3 coding sequence is TGTGCCAGCAGTCTCCAGGCAAACACTGAAGCTTTCTTT. Amino acids: CASSLQANTEAFF.

The chain carries TRBV7-9 and TRBJ1-3; no clear D gene. V gave up 5 bases and J gave up 0 bases, with 14 bases separating them. Germline CDR1 reads SEHNR; CDR2 reads FQNEAQ (reference sequence). There are 16 residues in the CDR3. The CDR3 DNA reads as TGTGCCAGCAGCCCCCGTGGCAGACTCTCTGGAAACACCATATATTTT. Translation gives CASSPRGRLSGNTIYF.

This clone was observed a handful of times. The V gene is TRBV6-5, the J gene TRBJ2-5; tentatively, D is TRBD2 (5 bases). This CDR3 has 14 amino acids. The germline V gene encodes CDR1 MNHEY and CDR2 SVGAGI. Trimming pared 0 bases from V and 2 bases from J, leaving 7 bases between. The CDR3 DNA reads as TGTGCCAGCAGTTACTCGACGGGACAAGAGACCCAGTACTTC. This sequence encodes CASSYSTGQETQYF.

This clone was counted between two and nine times. V gene TRBV19 combines with J gene TRBJ1-1, with 9 bases that match TRBD1. CDR3 size: 16 residues. Per germline, CDR1 LNHDA and CDR2 SQIVND (reference sequence). The J segment lost 0 bases and the V segment lost 7 bases, leaving 9 bases of the junction unmatched. The CDR3 DNA follows: TGTGCCAGTAAGCCGGGACAGGGACTTATGAACACTGAAGCTTTCTTT. Translation gives CASKPGQGLMNTEAFF.

The rearrangement links TRBV5-8 to TRBJ2-2, with 8 bases that match TRBD2. The J segment lost 2 bases and the V segment lost 4 bases, leaving 10 bases of the junction unmatched. The CDR3 contains 17 residues. Germline V gives CDR1 SGHTS, CDR2 YDEGEE. The CDR3: CASSPTSERLNTGELFF. CDR3 coding DNA: TGTGCCAGCAGCCCGACTAGCGAGAGACTAAACACCGGGGAGCTGTTTTTT.

The rearrangement links TRBV9 to TRBJ1-2, with TRBD1 as a possible D gene (6 bases). Germline V gene data show CDR1 as SGDLS and CDR2 as YYNGEE. V shed 4 bases and J shed 4 bases, with 14 bases lying between them. The CDR3 length is 14 residues. CDR3 nucleotides: TGTGCCAGCAGCTCACAGGGATTCCCCTATGGCTACACCTTC. It encodes CASSSQGFPYGYTF.